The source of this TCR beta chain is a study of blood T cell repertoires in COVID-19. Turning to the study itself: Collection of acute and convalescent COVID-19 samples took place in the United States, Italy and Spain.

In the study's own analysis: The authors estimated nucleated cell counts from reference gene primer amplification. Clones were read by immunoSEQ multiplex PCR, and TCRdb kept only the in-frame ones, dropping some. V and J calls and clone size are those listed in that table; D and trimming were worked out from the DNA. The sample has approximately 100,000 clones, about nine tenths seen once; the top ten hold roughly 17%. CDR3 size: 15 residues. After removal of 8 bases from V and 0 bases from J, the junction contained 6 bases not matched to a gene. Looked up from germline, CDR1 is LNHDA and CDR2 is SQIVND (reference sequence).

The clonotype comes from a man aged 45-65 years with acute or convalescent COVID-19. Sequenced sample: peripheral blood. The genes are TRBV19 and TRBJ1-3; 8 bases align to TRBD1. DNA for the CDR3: TGTGCCAGTCGGACAGGGCGAAGCTCTGGAAACACCATATATTTT. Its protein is CASRTGRSSGNTIYF.